The rows below give T cell receptor beta chains drawn from one sample of a study of blood T cell repertoires in COVID-19. Profiled with immunoSEQ multiplex PCR; TCRdb holds only in-frame clones, not every one. Among approximately 290,000 clones listed, 70% to 90% were seen once. Input material: peripheral blood. These TCRs come from a human donor with COVID-19, enrolled during active disease. The donor label of this sample is uncertain. CDR3s include the opening cysteine and the closing phenylalanine or tryptophan. A D gene is named only where the DNA matches it firmly. Only some rows state a clone size, as once, few, many or a class for expanded clones.

V gene	D gene	CDR3 length	clone size	J gene	CDR3 protein	CDR3 DNA
TRBV19	TRBD1	15	once	TRBJ1-2	CASSVGTGASYGYTF	TGTGCCAGTAGTGTCGGGACAGGGGCTTCCTATGGCTACACCTTC
TRBV5-1	.	16	.	TRBJ1-5	CASSLEPGLSNQPQHF	TGCGCCAGCAGCTTGGAGCCAGGCCTTAGCAATCAGCCCCAGCATTTT
TRBV6-5	TRBD1	15	.	TRBJ1-2	CASRATGETNYGYTF	TGTGCCAGCAGGGCAACAGGGGAAACTAACTATGGCTACACCTTC
TRBV30	TRBD1	15	.	TRBJ1-6	CAWNHRDRDNSPLHF	TGTGCCTGGAATCACCGGGACAGAGATAATTCACCCCTCCACTTT
TRBV6-1	.	13	once	TRBJ1-6	CASSEVGETPLHF	TGTGCCAGCAGTGAAGTTGGAGAAACACCCCTCCACTTT
TRBV28	TRBD1	15	.	TRBJ1-2	CASRTRTGGIDGYTF	TGTGCCAGCAGGACTCGGACAGGGGGGATCGATGGCTACACCTTC
TRBV27	.	14	once	TRBJ2-5	CASSLLGDQETQYF	TGTGCCAGCAGTTTATTAGGGGATCAAGAGACCCAGTACTTC
TRBV28	.	12	.	TRBJ2-7	CASSLLRLGQYF	TGTGCCAGCAGTTTATTACGGCTAGGACAGTACTTC
TRBV4-1	TRBD2	19	once	TRBJ2-4	CASSQGSVVAGVAKNIQYF	TGCGCCAGCAGCCAAGGTTCGGTAGTAGCGGGGGTAGCCAAAAACATTCAGTACTTC
TRBV9	.	14	.	TRBJ1-5	CASSASGEGQPQHF	TGTGCCAGCAGCGCCTCAGGGGAGGGTCAGCCCCAGCATTTT
TRBV7-9	TRBD2	17	few	TRBJ2-3	CASSYPGLSSWGDTQYF	TGTGCCAGCAGCTATCCGGGACTAAGCTCGTGGGGCGATACGCAGTATTTT
TRBV10-3	TRBD2	14	.	TRBJ2-3	CAIGPSGGEYTQYF	TGTGCCATCGGACCGAGCGGGGGCGAATATACGCAGTATTTT
TRBV6-5	.	13	once	TRBJ1-2	CASLRTENYGYTF	TGTGCCAGCCTCCGGACAGAAAACTATGGCTACACCTTC
TRBV19	TRBD1	12	.	TRBJ2-7	CATRDRSYEQYF	TGTGCCACCCGGGACAGATCCTACGAGCAGTACTTC
TRBV5-4	TRBD2	15	.	TRBJ2-1	CASSSGLAGEGEQFF	TGTGCCAGCAGCTCCGGACTAGCGGGAGAAGGTGAGCAGTTCTTC
TRBV27	.	17	.	TRBJ1-6	CASSLGGQSSYNSPLHF	TGTGCCAGCAGTTTAGGGGGCCAGAGCTCCTATAATTCACCCCTCCACTTT